This T cell receptor (beta chain) is drawn from a study of T cells in Graves' hyperthyroidism and ophthalmopathy. This clonotype was detected a few times. Criteria for exclusion of patients were uncontrolled infection, other autoimmune disease, pregnancy or lactation. Amplification of TCR beta CDR3 regions used RNA as the template. First-round RT-PCR of the TCR CDR3 relied on the HTBI primer set. TCRdb redid the calling of the multiplex PCR reads with MiXCR, one entry per CDR3 protein. The sample holds 400,000 to 500,000 distinct CDR3 sequences; approximately 15% are singletons and the top ten take around 17%. Losses at the gene ends were 0 bases for V and 12 bases for J; bases not matched to a gene: 22. Germline V lookup: CDR1 LNHDA, CDR2 SQIVND (reference sequence). This CDR3 is built from 19 residues.

The TCR sequence derives from a woman in her late teens or twenties with Graves' hyperthyroidism. The chain uses TRBV19 and TRBJ2-1, with 8 nucleotides matching TRBD2. The sample comprised blood. CDR3 bases: TGTGCCAGTAGTATAGAGCCCAAGATCTCGGGGGGGTCTCCCCTTGCGCAGTTCTTC. As protein: CASSIEPKISGGSPLAQFF.